This T cell receptor beta chain was identified during a study of CD4 T cells in lung cancer (dated by TCRdb to about 2019). Regarding the study in general: In the study, blood T cells of NSCLC patients were screened for responses to candidate mutation-encoded neoepitopes, and neoantigen-specific CD4+ T-cell clones and TCRs were isolated. Tumor and non-adjacent lung tissue were obtained from several patients undergoing curative-intent resections for stage I-III non-small cell lung cancer. The patients who underwent resection had lung adenocarcinoma or squamous cell carcinoma, were aged 60 to 69 when blood was donated, and were mostly former smokers. Treatments the patients had received before donating blood included platinum chemotherapy, and some of the patients were given nivolumab or pembrolizumab. The frequency of neoantigen-specific clonotypes in tumor resections, non-adjacent lung and cultured T-cell products was tracked by TCRB deep sequencing.

Library creation used the immunoSEQ multiplex PCR assay. DNA was isolated using Qiagen DNeasy or QIAamp micro DNA kits, and TCRB was sequenced using the Adaptive Biotechnology human TCRB sequencing kit. TCRB libraries were sequenced on an Illumina MiSeq. In the authors' own workflow: The kit provider's software was used to analyze TCRB sequence data, and Fisher's exact test was applied to assess tumor enrichment of clonotype templates. TCRdb retrieved this table from immuneACCESS and kept in-frame rearrangements only. Not all clones are present; in checked studies, unresolved V genes account for under half, and no reason is known for the remainder. V, J and clone size are taken as reported in that table, and D and trimming were inferred from the DNA itself. This sample holds fewer than 5,000 clones; 70% to 75% were observed only once. Around a sixth of the sample lies in the top ten. Results and caveats for the whole study, not just this receptor: Some blood-derived responses might be explained by in vitro priming of naive T cells or cross-reactivity rather than by memory responses to the cancer.

This clone was seen a few times. The antigen it recognizes is unknown. Per-base quality was not reported, and no clone a single base away is much larger than it. The sequenced material came from lung tumor tissue. This TCR was sampled from a man in his fifties or sixties with non-small cell lung cancer.

The nucleotide sequence reads TGTGCCAGCAGTTTATGGGGACAGGGGATTTATGGCTACACCTTC. It translates as CASSLWGQGIYGYTF. The V and J segments used are TRBV27 and TRBJ1-2, and 10 bases in between align with TRBD1. The germline V gene encodes CDR1 MNHEY and CDR2 SMNVEV (reference sequence). Unmatched junction bases come to 4, with V trimmed by 1 base and J by 5 bases. Inclusive of the bounding cysteine and phenylalanine, the CDR3 is 15 residues long. CDR3 DNA only is kept here, 45 bases in frame from base 1.